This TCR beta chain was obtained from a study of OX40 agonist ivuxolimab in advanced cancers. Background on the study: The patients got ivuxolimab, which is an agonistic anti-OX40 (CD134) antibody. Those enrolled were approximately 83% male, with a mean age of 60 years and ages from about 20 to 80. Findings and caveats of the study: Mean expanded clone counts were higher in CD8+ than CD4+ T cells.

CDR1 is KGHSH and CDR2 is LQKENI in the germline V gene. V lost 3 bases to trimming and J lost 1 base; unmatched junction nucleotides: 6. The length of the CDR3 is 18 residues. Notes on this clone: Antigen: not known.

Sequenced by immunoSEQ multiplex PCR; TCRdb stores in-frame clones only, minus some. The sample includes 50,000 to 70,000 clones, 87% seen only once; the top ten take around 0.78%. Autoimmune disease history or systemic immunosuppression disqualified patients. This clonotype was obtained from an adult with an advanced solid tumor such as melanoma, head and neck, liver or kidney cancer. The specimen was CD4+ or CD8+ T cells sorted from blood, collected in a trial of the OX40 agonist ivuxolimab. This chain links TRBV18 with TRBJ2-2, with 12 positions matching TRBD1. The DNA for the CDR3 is TGTGCCAGCTCACCTTCCGGGACAGGGGGCTTGAACACCGGGGAGCTGTTTTTT. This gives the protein CASSPSGTGGLNTGELFF. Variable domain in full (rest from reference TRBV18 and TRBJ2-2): NAGVMQNPRHLVRRRGQEARLRCSPMKGHSHVYWYRQLPEEGLKFMVYLQKENIIDESGMPKERFSAEFPKEGPSILRIQQVVRGDSAAYFCASSPSGTGGLNTGELFFGEGSRLTVL.